The T cell receptor (beta chain) under discussion was sequenced for a study of blood T cell repertoires in COVID-19. Study at large: The samples span acute and convalescent COVID-19 from the United States, Italy and Spain.

The CDR3 has 14 residues. The germline gives CDR1 ENHRY, CDR2 SYGVKD. V was clipped by 6 bases and J by 2 bases; unmatched bases: 7. Followed over time, Seattle patients had been enrolled while infection was active. Original processing methods: Nucleated cell counts were estimated from reference gene primer amplification. Assay used: immunoSEQ multiplex PCR; TCRdb lists only in-frame clones, some missing. The D gene and trimming were derived from the DNA, and the V and J assignments and clone size from that table. The sample carries 180,000 or so clones, 70% to 90% recorded once. The sample was peripheral blood. This sequence joins TRBV10-3 and TRBJ2-7; 7 nucleotides agree with TRBD2. This receptor was obtained from a woman aged 55-75 years with COVID-19, enrolled during active disease. CDR3 sequence: CAIREIAGTYEQYF. CDR3 in DNA: TGTGCCATCAGAGAAATAGCGGGCACCTACGAGCAGTACTTC.